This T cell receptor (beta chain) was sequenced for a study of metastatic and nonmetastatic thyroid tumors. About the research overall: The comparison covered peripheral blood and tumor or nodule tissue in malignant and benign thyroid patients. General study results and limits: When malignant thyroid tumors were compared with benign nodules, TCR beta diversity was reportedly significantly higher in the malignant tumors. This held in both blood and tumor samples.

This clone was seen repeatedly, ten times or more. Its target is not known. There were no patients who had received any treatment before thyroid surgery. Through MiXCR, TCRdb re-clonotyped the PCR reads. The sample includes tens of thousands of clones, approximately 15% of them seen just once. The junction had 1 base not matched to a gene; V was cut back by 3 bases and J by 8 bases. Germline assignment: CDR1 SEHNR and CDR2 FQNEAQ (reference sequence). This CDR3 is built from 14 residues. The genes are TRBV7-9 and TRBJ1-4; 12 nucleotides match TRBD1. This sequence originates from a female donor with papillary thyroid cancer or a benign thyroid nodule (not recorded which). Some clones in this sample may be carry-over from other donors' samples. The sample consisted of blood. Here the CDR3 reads CASSFGTGGEKLFF. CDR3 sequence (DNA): TGTGCCAGCAGCTTCGGGACAGGGGGCGAAAAACTGTTTTTT.